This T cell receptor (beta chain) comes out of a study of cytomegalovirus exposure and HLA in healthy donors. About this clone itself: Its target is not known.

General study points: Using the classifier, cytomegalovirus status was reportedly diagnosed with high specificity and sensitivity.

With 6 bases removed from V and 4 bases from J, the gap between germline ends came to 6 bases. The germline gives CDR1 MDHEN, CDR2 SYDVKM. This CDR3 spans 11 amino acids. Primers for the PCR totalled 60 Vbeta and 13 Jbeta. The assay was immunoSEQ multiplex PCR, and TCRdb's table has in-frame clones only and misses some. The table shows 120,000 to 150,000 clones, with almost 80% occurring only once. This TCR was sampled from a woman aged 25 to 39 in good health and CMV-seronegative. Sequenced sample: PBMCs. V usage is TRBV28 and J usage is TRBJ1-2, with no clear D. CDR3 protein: CASRSIYGYTF. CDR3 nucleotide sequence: TGTGCCAGCAGGTCCATCTATGGCTACACCTTC.